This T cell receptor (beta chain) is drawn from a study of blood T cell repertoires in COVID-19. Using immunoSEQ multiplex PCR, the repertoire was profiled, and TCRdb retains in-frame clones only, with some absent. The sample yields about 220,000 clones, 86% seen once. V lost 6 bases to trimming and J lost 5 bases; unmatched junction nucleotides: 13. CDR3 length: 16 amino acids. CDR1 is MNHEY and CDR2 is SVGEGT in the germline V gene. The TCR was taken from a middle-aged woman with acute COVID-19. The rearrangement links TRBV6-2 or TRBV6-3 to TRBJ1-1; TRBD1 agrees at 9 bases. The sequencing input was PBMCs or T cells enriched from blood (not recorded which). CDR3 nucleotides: TGTGCCAGCAGCGACCCGTCACAGGGGGCAATTACTGAAGCTTTCTTT. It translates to CASSDPSQGAITEAFF.